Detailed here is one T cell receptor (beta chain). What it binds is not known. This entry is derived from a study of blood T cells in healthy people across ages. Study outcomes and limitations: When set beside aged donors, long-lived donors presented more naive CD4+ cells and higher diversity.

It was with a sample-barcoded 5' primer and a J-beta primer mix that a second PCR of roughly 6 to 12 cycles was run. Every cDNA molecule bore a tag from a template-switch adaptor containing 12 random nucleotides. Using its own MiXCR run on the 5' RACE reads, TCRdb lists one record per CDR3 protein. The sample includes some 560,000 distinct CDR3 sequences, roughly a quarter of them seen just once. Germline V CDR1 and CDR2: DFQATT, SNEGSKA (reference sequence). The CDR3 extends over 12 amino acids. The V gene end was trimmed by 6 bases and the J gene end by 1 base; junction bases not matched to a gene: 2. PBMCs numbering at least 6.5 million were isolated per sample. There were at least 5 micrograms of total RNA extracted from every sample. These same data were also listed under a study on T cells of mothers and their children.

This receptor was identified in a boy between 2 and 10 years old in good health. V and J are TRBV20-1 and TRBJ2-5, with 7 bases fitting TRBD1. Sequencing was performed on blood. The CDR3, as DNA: TGCAGTGCAACAGGGGCCCAAGAGACCCAGTACTTC. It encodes CSATGAQETQYF.